Listed below are T cell receptor beta chains from one sample, sequenced in a study of T cells in Graves' hyperthyroidism and ophthalmopathy. TCRdb processed the multiplex PCR reads anew with MiXCR; each CDR3 protein has one entry. The sample includes approximately 400,000 distinct CDR3 sequences, around 14% of them seen just once. The sample was blood. These receptors were taken from a woman between 18 and 29 years old with Graves' hyperthyroidism that later progressed to Graves' ophthalmopathy. CDR3s include the opening cysteine and the closing phenylalanine or tryptophan. The order of the fields is J gene, V gene, clone size, D gene, CDR3 DNA, CDR3 protein. D genes are given only for firm matches. A clone size is listed for some rows: how often the clone was seen (once, few, many), or a class if it is expanded.

j_call: TRBJ1-2
v_call: TRBV6-1
clone_size: many
d_call: NA
cdr3_nt: TGTGCCAGCAGTGATCTGACAGAGACATATGGCTACACCTTC
cdr3_aa: CASSDLTETYGYTF

j_call: TRBJ2-2
v_call: TRBV4-1
clone_size: few
d_call: TRBD2
cdr3_nt: TGCGCCAGCAGCCGTGGGAGGGTTGGCACCGGGGAGCTGTTTTTT
cdr3_aa: CASSRGRVGTGELFF

j_call: TRBJ2-5
v_call: TRBV15
clone_size: many
d_call: NA
cdr3_nt: TGTGCCACCAGCAGCCGGGGGTTCGTCGACCAAGAGACCCAGTACTTC
cdr3_aa: CATSSRGFVDQETQYF

j_call: TRBJ2-1
v_call: TRBV19
clone_size: NA
d_call: TRBD2
cdr3_nt: TGTGCCAGTAGTATAGATCGGGACGGGAGGCGCGGCAATGAGCAGTTCTTC
cdr3_aa: CASSIDRDGRRGNEQFF

j_call: TRBJ2-6
v_call: TRBV5-1
clone_size: NA
d_call: NA
cdr3_nt: TGCGCCAGCAGACCGGACGACAGAAAGCGCTCTGGGGCCAACGTCCTGACTTTC
cdr3_aa: CASRPDDRKRSGANVLTF

j_call: TRBJ2-5
v_call: TRBV20-1
clone_size: many
d_call: NA
cdr3_nt: TGCAGTGCTAGATGGTTGGGTGTAGAGACCCAGTACTTC
cdr3_aa: CSARWLGVETQYF

j_call: TRBJ2-3
v_call: TRBV28
clone_size: many
d_call: TRBD2
cdr3_nt: TGTGCCAGCACTCCCGGGACTAGCGGGAGAGGCACAGATACGCAGTATTTT
cdr3_aa: CASTPGTSGRGTDTQYF

j_call: TRBJ2-3
v_call: TRBV20-1
clone_size: few
d_call: NA
cdr3_nt: TGCAGTGCTAGCAGGTCCGGTTCTAATCGGGGAGATACGCAGTATTTT
cdr3_aa: CSASRSGSNRGDTQYF

j_call: TRBJ2-1
v_call: TRBV12-3/TRBV12-4
clone_size: many
d_call: NA
cdr3_nt: TGTGCCAGCAGTTTGCCGGGACCCCACTACAATGAGCAGTTCTTC
cdr3_aa: CASSLPGPHYNEQFF

j_call: TRBJ2-3
v_call: TRBV27
clone_size: many
d_call: TRBD2
cdr3_nt: TGTGCCAGCAGTTGGGGGACTAGCGGGAGGGCAGATACGCAGTATTTT
cdr3_aa: CASSWGTSGRADTQYF

j_call: TRBJ2-7
v_call: TRBV5-1
clone_size: many
d_call: NA
cdr3_nt: TGCGCCAGCAGCGGATTAGCCGGCGAGCAGTACTTC
cdr3_aa: CASSGLAGEQYF

j_call: TRBJ2-1
v_call: TRBV5-1
clone_size: many
d_call: TRBD2
cdr3_nt: TGCGCCAGCAGCTTGACGGGACTAGCGGGAAACAATGAGCAGTTCTTC
cdr3_aa: CASSLTGLAGNNEQFF

j_call: TRBJ1-2
v_call: TRBV20-1
clone_size: many
d_call: TRBD1
cdr3_nt: TGCAGTGCTAGACTTTTGACAGGGGCCAACTATGGCTACACCTTC
cdr3_aa: CSARLLTGANYGYTF

j_call: TRBJ2-1
v_call: TRBV14
clone_size: NA
d_call: TRBD2
cdr3_nt: TGTGCCAGCAGCCAAGGACTAGCGGGAGGCTCCCCCTACAATGAGCAGTTCTTC
cdr3_aa: CASSQGLAGGSPYNEQFF

j_call: TRBJ2-7
v_call: TRBV7-2
clone_size: few
d_call: TRBD1
cdr3_nt: TGTGCCAGCAGCCGTTACAGGGGGACCTACGAGCAGTACTTC
cdr3_aa: CASSRYRGTYEQYF

j_call: TRBJ1-4
v_call: TRBV15
clone_size: NA
d_call: NA
cdr3_nt: TGTGCCACCAGCAGAGATGGCACCTCGCGACTTGTTACTGAAAAACTGTTTTTT
cdr3_aa: CATSRDGTSRLVTEKLFF

j_call: TRBJ1-6
v_call: TRBV18
clone_size: many
d_call: NA
cdr3_nt: TGTGCCAGCTCCATCTCGGACCCTAGGAATTCACCCCTCCACTTT
cdr3_aa: CASSISDPRNSPLHF

j_call: TRBJ1-6
v_call: TRBV4-1
clone_size: NA
d_call: NA
cdr3_nt: TGCGCCAGCAGCCAAGCGGCGGACAATTTACCCCTCCACTTT
cdr3_aa: CASSQAADNLPLHF

j_call: TRBJ2-7
v_call: TRBV7-3
clone_size: NA
d_call: NA
cdr3_nt: TGTGCCAGCAGCCCCGAATCGCCGGTTTCGAGGTACGAGCAGTACTTC
cdr3_aa: CASSPESPVSRYEQYF

j_call: TRBJ2-2
v_call: TRBV4-2
clone_size: NA
d_call: TRBD2
cdr3_nt: TGTGCCAGCAGCCAAGATCTTCCTAGCGGGAGGGCCGGGGAGCTGTTTTTT
cdr3_aa: CASSQDLPSGRAGELFF

j_call: TRBJ2-5
v_call: TRBV20-1
clone_size: many
d_call: TRBD2
cdr3_nt: TGCAGTGCTAGAGGGGGGGGCCAAGAGACCCAGTACTTC
cdr3_aa: CSARGGGQETQYF

j_call: TRBJ2-7
v_call: TRBV6-2/TRBV6-3
clone_size: many
d_call: TRBD2
cdr3_nt: TGTGCCAGCTGGAACCGGGAGGGCCCCTACGAGCAGTACTTC
cdr3_aa: CASWNREGPYEQYF

j_call: TRBJ1-1
v_call: TRBV28
clone_size: many
d_call: NA
cdr3_nt: TGTGCCTCGAATACAGGGCCCCTAGAAGCTTTCTTT
cdr3_aa: CASNTGPLEAFF

j_call: TRBJ1-4
v_call: TRBV5-1
clone_size: many
d_call: NA
cdr3_nt: TGCGCCAGCAGCAGGTCTTCGGGGGATGAAAAACTGTTTTTT
cdr3_aa: CASSRSSGDEKLFF

j_call: TRBJ2-7
v_call: TRBV20-1
clone_size: many
d_call: TRBD1
cdr3_nt: TGCAGTGCAGCAAGGACAGGTTCCTACGAGCAGTACTTC
cdr3_aa: CSAARTGSYEQYF

j_call: TRBJ2-7
v_call: TRBV6-2/TRBV6-3
clone_size: many
d_call: NA
cdr3_nt: TGTGCCAGCAGTTTCCCCGTAAGGGACGAGCAGTACTTC
cdr3_aa: CASSFPVRDEQYF

j_call: TRBJ2-5
v_call: TRBV20-1
clone_size: NA
d_call: TRBD2
cdr3_nt: TGCAGTGCCTCCCCGGCGGCCGGGACTAGCGGGAAAGTTATTGAGGAGACCCAGTACTTC
cdr3_aa: CSASPAAGTSGKVIEETQYF

j_call: TRBJ2-4
v_call: TRBV6-1
clone_size: NA
d_call: NA
cdr3_nt: TGTGCCAGCAGCCCAGAACACTTAGCCAAAAACATTCAGTACTTC
cdr3_aa: CASSPEHLAKNIQYF

j_call: TRBJ2-3
v_call: TRBV2
clone_size: many
d_call: TRBD1
cdr3_nt: TGTGCCAGCAAGACAGGGGGCCATCCTTCAGATACGCAGTATTTT
cdr3_aa: CASKTGGHPSDTQYF

j_call: TRBJ2-3
v_call: TRBV25-1
clone_size: few
d_call: TRBD1
cdr3_nt: TGTGCCAGCAGTGACCCGACAGGGCCGGGCACAGATACGCAGTATTTT
cdr3_aa: CASSDPTGPGTDTQYF